This T cell receptor beta chain was recorded in a study of T cell responses to AZD1222 COVID-19 vaccine. Points from the study as a whole: Mostly white British, mostly female donors; authors suggested clonal diversity may be underestimated. Vaccine-related CD4 TCRs covered spike, predominating at 160-218 and 743-854. Spike-specific TCR breadth and depth both grew after two AZD1222 doses.

About this clone: Its target is not known.

Method: immunoSEQ multiplex PCR; TCRdb's copy keeps in-frame clones and lacks some. The sample lists approximately 64,000 clones, 90% to 95% occurring once. Deletions cut 4 bases from V and 6 bases from J, with 21 bases between. CDR1 is LNHDA and CDR2 is SQIVND in the germline V gene (reference sequence). The CDR3 is made up of 16 amino acids. The receptor was isolated from an adult who received the MenACWY meningococcal vaccine as a control. This material consisted of peripheral blood, taken 28 days after the second dose of the MenACWY control vaccine. This sequence joins TRBV19 and TRBJ1-2; tentatively, D is TRBD1 (6 bases). The CDR3 nucleotides are TGTGCCAGTAGTAAGCCGTCCACCGGGACAAGTGATGGCTACACCTTC. This codes for CASSKPSTGTSDGYTF.